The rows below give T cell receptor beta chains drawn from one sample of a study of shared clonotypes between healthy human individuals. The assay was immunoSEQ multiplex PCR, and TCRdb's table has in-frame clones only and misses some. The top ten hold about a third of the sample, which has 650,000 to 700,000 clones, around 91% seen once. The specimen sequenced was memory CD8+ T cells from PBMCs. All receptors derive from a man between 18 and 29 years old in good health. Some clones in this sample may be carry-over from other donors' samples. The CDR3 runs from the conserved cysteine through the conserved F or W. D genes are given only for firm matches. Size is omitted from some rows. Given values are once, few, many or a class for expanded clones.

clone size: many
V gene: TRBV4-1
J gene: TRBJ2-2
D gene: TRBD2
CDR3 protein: CASSPLLAGTGELFF
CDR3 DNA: TGCGCCAGCAGCCCCTTGCTAGCGGGCACCGGGGAGCTGTTTTTT

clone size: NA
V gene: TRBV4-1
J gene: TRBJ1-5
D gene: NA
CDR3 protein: CASSQWPSGSNQPQHF
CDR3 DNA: TGCGCCAGCAGCCAATGGCCGTCGGGGAGCAATCAGCCCCAGCATTTT

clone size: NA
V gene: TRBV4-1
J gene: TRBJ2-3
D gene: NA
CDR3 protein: CASSQGTKSDTQYF
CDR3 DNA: TGCGCCAGCAGCCAAGGGACCAAGTCAGATACGCAGTATTTT

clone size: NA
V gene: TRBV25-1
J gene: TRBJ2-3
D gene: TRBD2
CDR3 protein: CASSGGLAGGPGGDTQYF
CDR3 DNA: TGTGCCAGCAGTGGGGGATTAGCGGGAGGGCCGGGGGGAGATACGCAGTATTTT

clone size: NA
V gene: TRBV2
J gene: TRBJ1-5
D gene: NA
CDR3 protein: CASSYRDNSNQPQHF
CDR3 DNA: TGTGCCAGCAGTTACCGGGACAATAGCAATCAGCCCCAGCATTTT

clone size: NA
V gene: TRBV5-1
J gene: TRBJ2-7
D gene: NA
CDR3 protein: CASSFRDNPYEQYF
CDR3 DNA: TGCGCCAGTAGCTTCCGGGACAATCCCTACGAGCAGTACTTC

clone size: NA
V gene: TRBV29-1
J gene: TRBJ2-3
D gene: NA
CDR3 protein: CSDRDHGTDTQYF
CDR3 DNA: TGCAGCGACCGGGACCATGGCACAGATACGCAGTATTTT

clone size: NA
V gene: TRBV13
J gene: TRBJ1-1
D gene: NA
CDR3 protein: CASSSEFGEGGTEAFF
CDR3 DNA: TGTGCCAGCAGCTCGGAATTTGGAGAGGGGGGCACTGAAGCTTTCTTT

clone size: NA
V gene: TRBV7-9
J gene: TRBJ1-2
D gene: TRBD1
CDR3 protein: CASSSGQENYGYTF
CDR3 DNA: TGTGCCAGCAGCTCAGGACAGGAGAACTATGGCTACACCTTC

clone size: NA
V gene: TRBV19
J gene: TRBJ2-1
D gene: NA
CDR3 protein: CASSTGPPNEQFF
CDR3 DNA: TGTGCCAGTAGTACCGGGCCTCCCAATGAGCAGTTCTTC

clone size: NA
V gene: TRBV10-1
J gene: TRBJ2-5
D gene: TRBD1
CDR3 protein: CASSTGEQETQYF
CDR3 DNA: TGCGCCAGTTCGACAGGGGAACAAGAGACCCAGTACTTC

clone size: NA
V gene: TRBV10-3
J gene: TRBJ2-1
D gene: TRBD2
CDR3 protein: CAISDGLLRERLHNEQFF
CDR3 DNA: TGTGCCATCAGTGACGGGCTTTTGCGGGAGAGACTACACAATGAGCAGTTCTTC

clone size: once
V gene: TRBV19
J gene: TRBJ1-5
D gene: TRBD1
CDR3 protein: CASSDRGSQPQHF
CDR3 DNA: TGTGCCAGTAGCGACAGGGGAAGTCAGCCCCAGCATTTT

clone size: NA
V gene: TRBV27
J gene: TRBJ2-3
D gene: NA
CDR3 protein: CASSLQGRTDTQYF
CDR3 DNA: TGTGCCAGCAGTTTACAGGGACGCACAGATACGCAGTATTTT

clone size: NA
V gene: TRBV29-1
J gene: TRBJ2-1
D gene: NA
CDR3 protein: CSAKMGLWQFF
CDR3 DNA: TGCAGCGCCAAAATGGGCCTGTGGCAGTTCTTC

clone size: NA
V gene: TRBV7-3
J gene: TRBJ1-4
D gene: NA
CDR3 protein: CASSLGRDEKLFF
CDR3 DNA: TGTGCCAGCAGCTTGGGGCGGGATGAAAAACTGTTTTTT

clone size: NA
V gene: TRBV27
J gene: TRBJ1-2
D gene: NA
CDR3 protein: CASSLVPAGDGYTF
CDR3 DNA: TGTGCCAGCAGTTTAGTTCCGGCGGGGGATGGCTACACCTTC

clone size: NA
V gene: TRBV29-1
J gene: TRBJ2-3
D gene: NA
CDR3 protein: CSVEDGRGDTQYF
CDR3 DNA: TGCAGCGTTGAAGACGGAAGAGGAGATACGCAGTATTTT

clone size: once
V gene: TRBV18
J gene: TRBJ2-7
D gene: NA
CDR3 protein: CASSPPGENYEQYF
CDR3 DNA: TGTGCCAGCTCACCACCAGGGGAAAACTACGAGCAGTACTTC

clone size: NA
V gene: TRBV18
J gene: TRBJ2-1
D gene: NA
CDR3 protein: CASSPRGGSYNEQFF
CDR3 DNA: TGTGCCAGCTCCCCAAGGGGGGGGTCCTACAATGAGCAGTTCTTC

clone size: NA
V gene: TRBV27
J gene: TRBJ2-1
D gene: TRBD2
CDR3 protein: CASTRGAGVAGEQFF
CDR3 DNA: TGTGCCAGCACTAGAGGCGCGGGAGTGGCCGGTGAGCAGTTCTTC

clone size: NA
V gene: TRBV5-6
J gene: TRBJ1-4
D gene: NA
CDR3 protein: CASSFFRTNEKLFF
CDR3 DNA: TGTGCCAGCAGCTTTTTTAGGACTAATGAAAAACTGTTTTTT

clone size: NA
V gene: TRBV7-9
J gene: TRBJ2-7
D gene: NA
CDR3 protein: CASSGPVDTSYEQYF
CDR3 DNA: TGTGCCAGCAGCGGACCCGTAGACACTTCCTACGAGCAGTACTTC

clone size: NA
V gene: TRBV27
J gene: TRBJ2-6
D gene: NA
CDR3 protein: CASSLATSGANVLTF
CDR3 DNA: TGTGCCAGCAGTTTAGCGACCTCTGGGGCCAACGTCCTGACTTTC

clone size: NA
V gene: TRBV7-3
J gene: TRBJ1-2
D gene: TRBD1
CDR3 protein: CASSSTGLLGYTF
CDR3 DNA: TGTGCCAGCAGCTCGACAGGGCTCTTGGGCTACACCTTC

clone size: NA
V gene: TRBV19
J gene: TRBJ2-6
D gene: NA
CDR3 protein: CASSEYLMRISSSGANVLTF
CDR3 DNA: TGTGCCAGTAGCGAATATTTAATGAGGATTTCCAGCTCTGGGGCCAACGTCCTGACTTTC

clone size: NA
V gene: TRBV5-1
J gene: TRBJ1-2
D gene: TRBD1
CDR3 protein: CASSMYRDSNYGYTF
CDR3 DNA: TGCGCCAGCAGCATGTACCGGGACAGCAACTATGGCTACACCTTC

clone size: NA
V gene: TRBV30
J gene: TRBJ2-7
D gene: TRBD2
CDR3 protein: CACESGGDEQYF
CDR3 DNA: TGTGCCTGCGAATCCGGGGGGGACGAGCAGTACTTC

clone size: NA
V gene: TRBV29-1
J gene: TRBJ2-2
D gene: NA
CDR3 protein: CSVTGPGTGELFF
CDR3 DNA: TGCAGCGTTACAGGGCCGGGCACCGGGGAGCTGTTTTTT

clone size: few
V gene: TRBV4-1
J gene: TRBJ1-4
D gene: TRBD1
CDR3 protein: CASSQGQGATNEKLFF
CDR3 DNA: TGCGCCAGCAGTCAGGGACAGGGGGCCACTAATGAAAAACTGTTTTTT

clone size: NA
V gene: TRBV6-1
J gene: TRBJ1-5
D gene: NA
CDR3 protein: CASSEGYPYSNQPQHF
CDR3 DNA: TGTGCCAGCAGTGAAGGGTACCCTTATAGCAATCAGCCCCAGCATTTT